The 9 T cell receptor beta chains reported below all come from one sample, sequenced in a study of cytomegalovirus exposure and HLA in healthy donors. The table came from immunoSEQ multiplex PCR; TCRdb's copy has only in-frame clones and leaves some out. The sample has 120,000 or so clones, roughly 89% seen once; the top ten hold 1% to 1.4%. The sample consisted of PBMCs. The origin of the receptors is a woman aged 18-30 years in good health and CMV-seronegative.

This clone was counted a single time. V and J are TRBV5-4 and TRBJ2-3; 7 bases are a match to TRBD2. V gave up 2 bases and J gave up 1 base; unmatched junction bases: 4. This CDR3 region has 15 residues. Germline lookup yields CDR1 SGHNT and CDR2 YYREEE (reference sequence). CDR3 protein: CASSFGTSGTDTQYF. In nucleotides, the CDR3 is TGTGCCAGCAGCTTCGGTACTAGCGGCACAGATACGCAGTATTTT.

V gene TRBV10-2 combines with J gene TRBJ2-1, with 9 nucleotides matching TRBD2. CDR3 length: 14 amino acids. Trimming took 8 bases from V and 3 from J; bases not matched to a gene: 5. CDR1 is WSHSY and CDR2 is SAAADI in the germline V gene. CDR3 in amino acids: CASCSGSNYNEQFF. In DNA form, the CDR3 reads TGCGCCAGCTGTAGCGGGAGTAACTACAATGAGCAGTTCTTC.

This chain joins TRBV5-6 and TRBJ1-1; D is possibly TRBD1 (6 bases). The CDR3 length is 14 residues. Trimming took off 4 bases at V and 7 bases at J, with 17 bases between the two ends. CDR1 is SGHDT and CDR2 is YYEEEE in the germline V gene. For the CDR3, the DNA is TGTGCCAGCAGCCAGCAGGGGTTGGGTGGTGAAGCTTTCTTT. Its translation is CASSQQGLGGEAFF.

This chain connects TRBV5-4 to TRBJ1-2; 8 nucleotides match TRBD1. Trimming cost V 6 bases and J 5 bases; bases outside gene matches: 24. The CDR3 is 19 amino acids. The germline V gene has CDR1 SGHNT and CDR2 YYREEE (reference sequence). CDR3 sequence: CASNSLLGQGEGGTYGYTF. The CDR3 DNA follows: TGTGCCAGCAACTCACTCCTCGGACAGGGAGAGGGGGGTACTTATGGCTACACCTTC. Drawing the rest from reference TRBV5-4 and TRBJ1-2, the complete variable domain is ETGVTQSPTHLIKTRGQQVTLRCSSQSGHNTVSWYQQALGQGPQFIFQYYREEENGRGNFPPRFSGLQFPNYSSELNVNALELDDSALYLCASNSLLGQGEGGTYGYTFGSGTRLTVV.

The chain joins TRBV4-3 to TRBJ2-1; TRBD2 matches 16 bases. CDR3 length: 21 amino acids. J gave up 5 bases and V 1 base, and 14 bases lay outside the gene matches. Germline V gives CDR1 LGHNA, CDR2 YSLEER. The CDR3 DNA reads TGCGCCAGCAGCCAAGTACGAGACTGGGGACTAGCGGGAGGGCCCGACAATGAGCAGTTCTTC. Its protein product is CASSQVRDWGLAGGPDNEQFF.

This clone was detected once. The CDR3: CASSQQGLANTGELFF. DNA for the CDR3: TGTGCCAGCAGCCAACAGGGGCTCGCGAACACCGGGGAGCTGTTTTTT. This rearrangement joins TRBV6-4 to TRBJ2-2; TRBD1 matches at 7 bases. From germline, CDR1 is MRHNA and CDR2 SNTAGT. V lost 6 bases and J lost 0; bases outside the gene matches: 7. CDR3 length equals 16 residues.

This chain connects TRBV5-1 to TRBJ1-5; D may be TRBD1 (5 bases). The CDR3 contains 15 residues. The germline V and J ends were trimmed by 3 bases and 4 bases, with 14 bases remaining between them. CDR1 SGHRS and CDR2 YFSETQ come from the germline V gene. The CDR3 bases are TGCGCCAGCAGCTGGGAGGGGCAGGTGAATCAGCCCCAGCATTTT. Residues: CASSWEGQVNQPQHF.

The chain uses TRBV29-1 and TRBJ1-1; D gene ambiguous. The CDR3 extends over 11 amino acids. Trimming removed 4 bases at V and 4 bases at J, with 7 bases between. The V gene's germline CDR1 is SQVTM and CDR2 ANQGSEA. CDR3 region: CSVVVSTEAFF. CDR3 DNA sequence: TGCAGCGTTGTGGTCAGCACTGAAGCTTTCTTT.

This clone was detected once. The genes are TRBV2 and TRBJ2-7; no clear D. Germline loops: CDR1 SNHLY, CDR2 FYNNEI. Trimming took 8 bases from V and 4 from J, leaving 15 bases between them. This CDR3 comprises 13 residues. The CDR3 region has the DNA TGTGCCAGCGGCGGAGACGGATCTTACGAGCAGTACTTC. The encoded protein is CASGGDGSYEQYF.